This TCR beta chain derives from a study of kidney transplant recipient with SARS-CoV-2 infection. CDR1 and CDR2 (germline): MNHEY, SVGAGI. The CDR3 is made up of 14 amino acids. A note on this clonotype: This may be a read error: a much more frequent sequence differs by one nucleotide.

From the reads, TCRdb called clonotypes with MiXCR, one entry per CDR3 protein. The data hold 250,000 or so distinct CDR3 sequences, with about 30% observed a single time. This chain joins TRBV6-5 and TRBJ2-5; 8 nucleotides agree with TRBD1. The DNA end favors TRBJ2-7, so the J call may be wrong. The source material was a blood sample, sampled at baseline and between days 110 and 120 from a kidney transplant recipient. The source is a male patient between 25 and 39 years old who had COVID-19 and was a kidney transplant recipient. The T cells may partly be graft donor cells. CDR3: CTSDGTGGGYEQYF. In DNA form, the CDR3 reads TGTACCAGCGATGGAACAGGGGGAGGCTACGAGCAGTACTTC.